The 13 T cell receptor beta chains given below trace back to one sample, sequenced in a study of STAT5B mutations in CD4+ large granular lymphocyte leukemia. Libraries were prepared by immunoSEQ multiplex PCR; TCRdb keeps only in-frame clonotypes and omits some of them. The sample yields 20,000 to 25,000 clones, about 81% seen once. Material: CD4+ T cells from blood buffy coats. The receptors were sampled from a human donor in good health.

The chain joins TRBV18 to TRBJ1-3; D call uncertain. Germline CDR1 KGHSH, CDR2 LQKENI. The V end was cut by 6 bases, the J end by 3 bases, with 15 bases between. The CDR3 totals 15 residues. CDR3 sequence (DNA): TGTGCCAGCTCCCCAATGGGGTCGGATGGAAACACCATATATTTT. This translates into CASSPMGSDGNTIYF.

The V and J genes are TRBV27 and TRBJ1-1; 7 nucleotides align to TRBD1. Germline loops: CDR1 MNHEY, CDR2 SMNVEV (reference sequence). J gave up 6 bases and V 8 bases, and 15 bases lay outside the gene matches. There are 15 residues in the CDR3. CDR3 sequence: CASSPNLKGAAEAFF. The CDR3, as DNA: TGTGCCAGCTCGCCAAATCTAAAGGGGGCAGCTGAAGCTTTCTTT.

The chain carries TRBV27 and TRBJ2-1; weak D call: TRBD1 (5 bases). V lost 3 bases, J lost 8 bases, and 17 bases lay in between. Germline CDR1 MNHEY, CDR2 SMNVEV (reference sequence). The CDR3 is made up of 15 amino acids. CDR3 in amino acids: CASSLRPAQGYEQFF. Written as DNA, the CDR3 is TGTGCCAGCAGTTTGCGGCCCGCCCAGGGATATGAGCAGTTCTTC.

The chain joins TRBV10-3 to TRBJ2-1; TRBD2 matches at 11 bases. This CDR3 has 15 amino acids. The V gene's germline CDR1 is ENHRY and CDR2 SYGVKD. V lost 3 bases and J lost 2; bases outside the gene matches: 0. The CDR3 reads CAISDSGGAYNEQFF. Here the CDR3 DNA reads TGTGCCATCAGTGATAGCGGGGGGGCCTACAATGAGCAGTTCTTC.

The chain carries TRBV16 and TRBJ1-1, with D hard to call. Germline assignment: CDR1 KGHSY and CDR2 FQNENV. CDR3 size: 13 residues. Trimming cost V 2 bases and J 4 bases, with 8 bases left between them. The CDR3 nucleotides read TGTGCCAGCAGCCAAACACGGCTCACTGAAGCTTTCTTT. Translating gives CASSQTRLTEAFF.

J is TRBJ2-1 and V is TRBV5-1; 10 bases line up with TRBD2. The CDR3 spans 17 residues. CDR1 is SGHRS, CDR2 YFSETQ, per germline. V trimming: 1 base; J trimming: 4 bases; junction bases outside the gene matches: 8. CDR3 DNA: TGCGCCAGCAGCTTGAGTCCACCAGCGGGGGGGTACAATGAGCAGTTCTTC. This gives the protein CASSLSPPAGGYNEQFF.

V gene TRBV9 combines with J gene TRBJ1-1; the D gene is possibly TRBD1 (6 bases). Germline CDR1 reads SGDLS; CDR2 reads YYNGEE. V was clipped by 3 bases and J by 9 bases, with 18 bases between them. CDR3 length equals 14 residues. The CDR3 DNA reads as TGTGCCAGCAGCGCTCGGGAGGGGGAGAGCAAAGCTTTCTTT. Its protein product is CASSAREGESKAFF.

This CDR3 reads CASSPTGISGNTIYF. The CDR3, as DNA: TGCGCCAGCAGCCCGACAGGGATCTCTGGAAACACCATATATTTT. The J gene is TRBJ1-3, the V gene TRBV5-1, with 7 bases lining up with TRBD1. CDR1 SGHRS and CDR2 YFSETQ come from the germline V gene. This CDR3 contains 15 residues. The V gene end was trimmed by 4 bases and the J gene end by 0 bases; junction bases not matched to a gene: 4.

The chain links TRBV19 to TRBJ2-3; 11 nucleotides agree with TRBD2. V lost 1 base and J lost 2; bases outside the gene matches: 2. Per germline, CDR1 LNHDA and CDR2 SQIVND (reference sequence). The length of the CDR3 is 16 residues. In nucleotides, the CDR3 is TGTGCCAGTAGTATAGGTAGCGGGAGGGCCACAGATACGCAGTATTTT. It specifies CASSIGSGRATDTQYF.

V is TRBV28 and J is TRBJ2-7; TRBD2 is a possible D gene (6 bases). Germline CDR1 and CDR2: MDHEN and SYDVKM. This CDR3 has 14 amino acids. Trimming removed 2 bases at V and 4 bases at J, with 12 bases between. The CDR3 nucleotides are TGTGCCAGCAGTTTAGTAGCGGAGACGTACGAGCAGTACTTC. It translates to CASSLVAETYEQYF.

CDR3 loop: CASSSTSGQRSYNEQFF. The CDR3 nucleotides read TGTGCCAGTAGTTCAACCTCGGGACAGCGATCCTACAATGAGCAGTTCTTC. The chain employs TRBV19 and TRBJ2-1; 7 bases align to TRBD1. There are 17 residues in the CDR3. Losses at the gene ends were 5 bases for V and 1 base for J; bases not matched to a gene: 11. CDR1 and CDR2 from the germline V gene are LNHDA and SQIVND (reference sequence).

As DNA, the CDR3 is TGTGCCAGCTCACCAGTGGGACAGGGGGGCGATGAGCAGTTCTTC. It encodes CASSPVGQGGDEQFF. The J gene is TRBJ2-1, the V gene TRBV18; TRBD1 matches 11 bases. The length of the CDR3 is 15 residues. V lost 2 bases to trimming and J lost 8 bases; unmatched junction nucleotides: 5. Germline-derived CDR1 and CDR2 are KGHSH and LQKENI. The complete variable domain, with remaining parts taken from reference TRBV18 and TRBJ2-1, reads NAGVMQNPRHLVRRRGQEARLRCSPMKGHSHVYWYRQLPEEGLKFMVYLQKENIIDESGMPKERFSAEFPKEGPSILRIQQVVRGDSAAYFCASSPVGQGGDEQFFGPGTRLTVL.

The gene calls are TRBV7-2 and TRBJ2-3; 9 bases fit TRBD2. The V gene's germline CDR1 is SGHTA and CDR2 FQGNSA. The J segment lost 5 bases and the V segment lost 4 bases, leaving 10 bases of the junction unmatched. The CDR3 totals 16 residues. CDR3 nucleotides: TGTGCCAGCAGCTCCGTTAGCGGGAGAGAGGTAGATACGCAGTATTTT. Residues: CASSSVSGREVDTQYF. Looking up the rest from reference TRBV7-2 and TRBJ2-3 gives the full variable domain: GAGVSQSPSNKVTEKGKDVELRCDPISGHTALYWYRQSLGQGLEFLIYFQGNSAPDKSGLPSDRFSAERTGGSVSTLTIQRTQQEDSAVYLCASSSVSGREVDTQYFGPGTRLTVL.